This TCR beta chain was sequenced during a study of T cell responses to AZD1222 COVID-19 vaccine. Turning to this clone: The antigen remains unidentified.

The data were produced by immunoSEQ multiplex PCR, yet TCRdb's version contains in-frame clones alone and is incomplete. The sample includes about 70,000 clones, nearly 90% of them seen just once. General observations from the study: Repertoire sampling occurred only after the peak T cell response.

Germline CDR1 is KGHSH and CDR2 is LQKENI. V lost 0 bases and J lost 0, with 5 bases in between. The CDR3 sequence is 14 residues long. This rearrangement joins TRBV18 to TRBJ1-2; D remains unclear. The input for sequencing was peripheral blood, taken on day 0 of MenACWY control vaccination. The receptor's source is an adult in good health. CDR3 sequence: CASSPPGSNYGYTF. CDR3 DNA: TGTGCCAGCTCACCACCCGGGTCTAACTATGGCTACACCTTC.